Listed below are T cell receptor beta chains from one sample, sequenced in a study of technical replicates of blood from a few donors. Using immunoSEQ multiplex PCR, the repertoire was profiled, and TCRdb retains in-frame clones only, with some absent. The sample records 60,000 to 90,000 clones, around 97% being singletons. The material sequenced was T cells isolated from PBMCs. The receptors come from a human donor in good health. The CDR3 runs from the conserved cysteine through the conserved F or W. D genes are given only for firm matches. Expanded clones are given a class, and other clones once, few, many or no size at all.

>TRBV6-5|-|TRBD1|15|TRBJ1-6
TGTGCCAGCAGTTACGAAGACAGGGGGAATTCACCCCTCCACTTT
CASSYEDRGNSPLHF
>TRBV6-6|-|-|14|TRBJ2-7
TGTGCCAGCAGTTACGTTAATACTCCCTACGAGCAGTACTTC
CASSYVNTPYEQYF
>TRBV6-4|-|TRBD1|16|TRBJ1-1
TGTGCCAGCAGTGAGGGTGGGACAGGGAAGAACACTGAAGCTTTCTTT
CASSEGGTGKNTEAFF
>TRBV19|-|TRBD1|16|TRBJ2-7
TGTGCCAGTAGTATAGATGAAAGACAGGGGGCCTACGAGCAGTACTTC
CASSIDERQGAYEQYF
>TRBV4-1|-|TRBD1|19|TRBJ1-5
TGCGCCAGCAGCCAAGCAGATGGGACAGGGGGCGCTTCCGGCCAGCCCCAGCATTTT
CASSQADGTGGASGQPQHF
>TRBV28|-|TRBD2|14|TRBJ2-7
TGTGCCAGCAATCCCTCCCTAGCGGGAGACGAGCAGTACTTC
CASNPSLAGDEQYF
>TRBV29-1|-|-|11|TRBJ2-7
TGCAGCGTTGCTGACGGGTACGAGCAGTACTTC
CSVADGYEQYF
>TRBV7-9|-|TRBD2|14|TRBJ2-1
TGTGCCAGCAGCTTAGGCGGGAGTCGGGGTGAGCAGTTCTTC
CASSLGGSRGEQFF
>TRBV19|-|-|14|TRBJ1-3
TGTGCCAGTAGGCCTGGTAGCTCTGGAAACACCATATATTTT
CASRPGSSGNTIYF
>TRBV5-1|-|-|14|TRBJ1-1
TGCGCCAGCAGCTTGGCCAACACGAACACTGAAGCTTTCTTT
CASSLANTNTEAFF
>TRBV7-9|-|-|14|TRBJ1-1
TGTGCCAGCAGCTTAACACAGGTAAACACTGAAGCTTTCTTT
CASSLTQVNTEAFF
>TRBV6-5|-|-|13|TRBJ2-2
TGTGCCAGCAGTTACTCCATTCCCGGGGAGCTGTTTTTT
CASSYSIPGELFF
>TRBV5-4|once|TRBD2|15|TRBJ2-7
TGTGCCAGCAGCCCTTGGAACGGACTAGCGGAGGAGCAGTACTTC
CASSPWNGLAEEQYF
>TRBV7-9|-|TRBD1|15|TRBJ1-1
TGTGCCAGCAGCTTAGGGGACAGTGGGATCACTGAAGCTTTCTTT
CASSLGDSGITEAFF
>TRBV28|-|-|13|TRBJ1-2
TGTGCCAGCAGTTTTGCCACTTATCGGGGCTACACCTTC
CASSFATYRGYTF
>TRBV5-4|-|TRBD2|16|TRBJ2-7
TGTGCCAGCAGCTTGGATAGTACCGGGAGGGCGCGCGAGCAGTACTTC
CASSLDSTGRAREQYF
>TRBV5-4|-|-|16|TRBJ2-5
TGTGCCAGCAGCCGAGGGGGAGCGGGGAACCAAGAGACCCAGTACTTC
CASSRGGAGNQETQYF
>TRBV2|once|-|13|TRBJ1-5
TGTGCCAGCAGATACAGGGTTTGGCAGCCCCAGCATTTT
CASRYRVWQPQHF
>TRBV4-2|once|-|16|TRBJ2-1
TGTGCCAGCAGCCAAGTGGAGGGGAGTGGCGACAATGAGCAGTTCTTC
CASSQVEGSGDNEQFF
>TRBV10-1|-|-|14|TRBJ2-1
TGCGCCAGCAGTGACCTCAAACAGGGTTGGGGTCTGTTCTTC
CASSDLKQGWGLFF
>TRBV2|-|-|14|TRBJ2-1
TGTGCCAGCAGGGGGGACTTCCATTACAATGAGCAGTTCTTC
CASRGDFHYNEQFF
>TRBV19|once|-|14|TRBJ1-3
TGTGCCAGTAGTTCTGGCCTTAAACGAAACACCATATATTTT
CASSSGLKRNTIYF
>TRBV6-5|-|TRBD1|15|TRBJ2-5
TGTGCCAGCAGTGTGACCGGGACAGGCCGGGAGACCCAGTACTTC
CASSVTGTGRETQYF
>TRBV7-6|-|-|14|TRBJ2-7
TGTGCCAGCAGCTTATTATCGGGTGGCAACGAGCAGTACTTC
CASSLLSGGNEQYF
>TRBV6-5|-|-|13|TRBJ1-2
TGTGCCAGCAGTTCCCTTGAGAATGTGCGATACACCTTC
CASSSLENVRYTF
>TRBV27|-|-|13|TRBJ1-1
TGTGCCAGCGCCAGGGCTCTGAACACTGAAGCTTTCTTT
CASARALNTEAFF
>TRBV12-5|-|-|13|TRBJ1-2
TGTGCTAGTGGTTTAGAGAGGTTCTGGGGCTACACCTTC
CASGLERFWGYTF
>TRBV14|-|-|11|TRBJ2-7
TGTGCCAGCAGCCACCAATACGAGCAGTACTTC
CASSHQYEQYF
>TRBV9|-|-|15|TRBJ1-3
TGTGCCAGCAGCGTAGAAGCCCACTCTGGAAACACCATATATTTT
CASSVEAHSGNTIYF
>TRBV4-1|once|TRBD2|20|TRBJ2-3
TGCGCCAGCAGCCAAGAGGGGCGGCTAGCGGGGCCCTGGCGGACAGATACGCAGTATTTT
CASSQEGRLAGPWRTDTQYF
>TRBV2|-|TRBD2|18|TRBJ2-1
TGTGCCAGCAGCACACGACTAGCGGGGGCCCTCTCCTACAATGAGCAGTTCTTC
CASSTRLAGALSYNEQFF
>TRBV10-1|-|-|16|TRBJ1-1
TGCGCCAGCAAAGAGCGTATAATGGACAGGAACACTGAAGCTTTCTTT
CASKERIMDRNTEAFF
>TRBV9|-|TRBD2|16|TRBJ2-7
TGTGCCAGCAGCGTAGGTCTAGCGGGGGTCTCCTACGAGCAGTACTTC
CASSVGLAGVSYEQYF
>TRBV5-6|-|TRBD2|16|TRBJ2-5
TGTGCCAGCAGCTTTTTAGCGGGGGGGTACCAAGAGACCCAGTACTTC
CASSFLAGGYQETQYF
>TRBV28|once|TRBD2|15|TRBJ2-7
TGTGCCAGCACCCCGGGACTAGCGGGAGGGTACGAGCAGTACTTC
CASTPGLAGGYEQYF
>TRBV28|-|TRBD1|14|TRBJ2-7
TGTGCCAGCAGGCTATCGGGACAGGTCTACGAGCAGTACTTC
CASRLSGQVYEQYF
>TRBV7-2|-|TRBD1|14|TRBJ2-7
TGTGCCAGCAGCTTCGACAGGGGAACCTACGAGCAGTACTTC
CASSFDRGTYEQYF
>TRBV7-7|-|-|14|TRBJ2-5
TGTGCTAGCAGCCAACAGGGTTTAGAGGAGACCCAGTACTTC
CASSQQGLEETQYF